The 28 T cell receptor beta chains below all came from one sample that was sequenced in a study of blood T cells in healthy people across ages. A second PCR of about 7 to 12 cycles used a sample-barcoded 5' primer and a J-beta primer mix. TCRdb redid the calling of the 5' RACE reads with MiXCR, one entry per CDR3 protein. Among about 670,000 distinct CDR3 sequences listed, approximately 52% were seen once. The sequenced sample consisted of blood. The receptors come from a woman older than 75 in good health.

The chain carries TRBV12-3 or TRBV12-4 and TRBJ1-1; D is uncertain. The CDR3 covers 12 residues. V lost 3 bases and J 10 bases, leaving 12 bases between the germline ends. CDR3 nucleotides: TGTGCCAGCAGTTTGTGGCCAGGAGGAGCTTTCTTT. It is translated as CASSLWPGGAFF.

The chain employs TRBV6-1 and TRBJ2-7; 7 bases fit TRBD1. Germline trimming cut 8 bases from V and 1 base from J; bases unmatched to any gene: 11. This CDR3 contains 15 residues. Germline V gene lookup returns CDR1 MNHNS and CDR2 SASEGT. The CDR3: CASQTGRDRSYEQYF. CDR3 coding DNA: TGTGCCAGCCAGACTGGCCGGGACAGATCCTACGAGCAGTACTTC.

This chain uses TRBV3-1 with TRBJ2-7; TRBD2 might be the D (6 bases). The CDR3 has 16 amino acids. The germline gives CDR1 LGHDT, CDR2 YNNKEL (reference sequence). Trimming stripped 0 bases from V and 7 bases from J, with 19 bases between. CDR3 protein: CASSQDDGRRVFEQYF. The CDR3 region has the DNA TGTGCCAGCAGCCAAGATGACGGGAGAAGGGTTTTTGAGCAGTACTTC.

The chain recombines TRBV7-3 with TRBJ2-1; TRBD2 agrees at 7 bases. Germline CDR1 SGHTA, CDR2 FQGTGA. V shed 4 bases, J shed 7 bases, and the junction held 13 bases outside the gene matches. The CDR3 spans 16 residues. The CDR3 reads CASSSLGGGMANEQFF. CDR3 nucleotide sequence: TGTGCCAGCAGCTCCCTCGGCGGGGGAATGGCAAATGAGCAGTTCTTC.

This clonotype was recorded at least ten times. The chain couples TRBV6-5 to TRBJ2-1; TRBD2 aligns across 7 bases. Germline CDR1 and CDR2: MNHEY and SVGAGI. Trimming removed 0 bases from V and 7 bases from J; junction bases left unmatched: 12. The length of the CDR3 is 17 residues. In DNA, the CDR3 is TGTGCCAGCAGTTACTCCTGGGGGAGCGGGAATGGAAATGAGCAGTTCTTC. It is translated as CASSYSWGSGNGNEQFF.

This clonotype was picked up many times. The CDR3 DNA follows: TGTGCCAGCAGATTAAACACTGAAGCTTTCTTT. Translating gives CASRLNTEAFF. The genes are TRBV2 and TRBJ1-1; no clear D gene. CDR3 size: 11 residues. Trimming removed 6 bases at V and 2 bases at J, with 4 bases between. Looked up from germline, CDR1 is SNHLY and CDR2 is FYNNEI.

This clonotype was seen ten or more times. The chain has TRBV9 and TRBJ2-3, with 9 bases that match TRBD2. CDR1 and CDR2 (germline): SGDLS, YYNGEE. This CDR3 has 17 amino acids. With 1 base clipped from V and 3 bases from J, the junction kept 9 bases outside the gene matches. The CDR3 bases are TGTGCCAGCAGCGTAACGGTTAGCGGGAGTCGTACAGATACGCAGTATTTT. Its translation is CASSVTVSGSRTDTQYF.

This clonotype was seen a handful of times. At one of its ends the junction is not consistent with the germline gene, which may arise from a read error. The chain uses TRBV4-1 and TRBJ2-3, with D unresolved. Germline V gene lookup returns CDR1 MGHRA and CDR2 YSYEKL. There are 13 residues in the CDR3. The CDR3 DNA reads TGCGCCAGCAGCCAATTGTGGTGGGATACGCGGTATTTT. Its protein product is CASSQLWWDTRYF.

The gene calls are TRBV7-2 and TRBJ2-5, with D possibly being TRBD1 or TRBD2 (5 bases each). CDR1 SGHTA and CDR2 FQGNSA come from the germline V gene. The CDR3 consists of 17 residues. V gave up 6 bases and J gave up 5 bases, with 25 bases separating them. CDR3 protein: CASSSLVGAGPGETQYF. CDR3 nucleotide sequence: TGTGCCAGCAGTTCTCTTGTCGGGGCAGGTCCGGGGGAGACCCAGTACTTC.

This clonotype was seen a handful of times. A junction boundary mismatches the germline segment, possibly from a read error. The chain employs TRBV7-7 and TRBJ2-5, with D possibly being TRBD1 (5 bases). The CDR3 is 14 amino acids. Germline V gives CDR1 SSHAT, CDR2 FNYEAQ (reference sequence). The CDR3: CASSYAGLQETQYF. Written as DNA, the CDR3 is TGTGCTAGCAGCTATGCAGGGCTCCAAGAGACCCAGTACTTC.

CDR3 amino acids: CASGPDRYEQYF. Written as DNA, the CDR3 is TGTGCTAGTGGACCGGACAGATACGAGCAGTACTTC. The chain uses TRBV12-5 and TRBJ2-4; D is possibly TRBD1 (6 bases). The J call is doubtful: the DNA matches TRBJ2-7 better. CDR3 length: 12 amino acids. CDR1 and CDR2 from the germline V gene are LGHNT and FRNRAP.

CDR3 in DNA: TGTGCCAGCAGTCCGCGGAGCGGGAGCTTCTCCTACAATGAGCAGTTCTTC. Encoded protein: CASSPRSGSFSYNEQFF. The chain combines TRBV14 with TRBJ2-1; 8 bases line up with TRBD2. The germline CDR1 and CDR2 sequences are SGHDN and FVKESK. This CDR3 spans 17 amino acids. The ends lost 6 bases at V and 0 bases at J; junction bases unmatched: 10.

J is TRBJ2-1 and V is TRBV7-8; weak D call: TRBD2 (5 bases). CDR1 SGHVS and CDR2 FQNEAQ come from the germline V gene. With 3 bases removed from V and 7 bases from J, the gap between germline ends came to 19 bases. The CDR3 is 16 amino acids. The CDR3: CASSFEPGSPRNEQFF. DNA of the CDR3: TGTGCCAGCAGCTTCGAGCCTGGGAGCCCGAGGAATGAGCAGTTCTTC.

This clonotype showed up many times. V usage is TRBV12-3 or TRBV12-4 and J usage is TRBJ2-3, with D uncertain. V was clipped by 4 bases and J by 5 bases, with 10 bases between them. CDR3 length: 13 amino acids. This CDR3 is CASSSRTVDTQYF. CDR3 bases: TGTGCCAGCAGTTCTCGGACGGTAGATACGCAGTATTTT.

This clonotype was seen ten or more times. The DNA of the CDR3 is TGTGCCAGCAGCGTATCAATAGCGGGGGGGATGGAGACCCAGTACTTC. It translates to CASSVSIAGGMETQYF. J is TRBJ2-5 and V is TRBV7-2, with TRBD2 matching over 11 bases. The V segment lost 5 bases and the J segment 5 bases; nucleotides outside the gene matches: 10. In germline, CDR1 is SGHTA, CDR2 FQGNSA. This CDR3 has 16 residues.

The V and J genes are TRBV5-1 and TRBJ2-1, with D uncertain. Trimming shortened V by 1 base and J by 8 bases, and 10 bases separated the two germline ends. Germline V gene sequence: CDR1 SGHRS, CDR2 YFSETQ. The CDR3 is 13 amino acids. Written as DNA, the CDR3 is TGCGCCAGCAGCTTGCATACATTCGATGAGCAGTTCTTC. This sequence encodes CASSLHTFDEQFF. The full variable domain, its missing parts supplied by reference TRBV5-1 and TRBJ2-1, is KAGVTQTPRYLIKTRGQQVTLSCSPISGHRSVSWYQQTPGQGLQFLFEYFSETQRNKGNFPGRFSGRQFSNSRSEMNVSTLELGDSALYLCASSLHTFDEQFFGPGTRLTVL.

V is TRBV20-1 and J is TRBJ2-5; 9 bases align to TRBD1. The V segment lost 1 base and the J segment 4 bases; nucleotides outside the gene matches: 4. CDR1 DFQATT and CDR2 SNEGSKA come from the germline V gene (reference sequence). The CDR3 spans 14 residues. DNA for the CDR3: TGCAGTGCTAGAGCAGGACAGGGGATAGAGACCCAGTACTTC. Its translation: CSARAGQGIETQYF.

The chain carries TRBV5-1 and TRBJ2-1; 9 nucleotides agree with TRBD2. There are 14 residues in the CDR3. Germline V gene sequence: CDR1 SGHRS, CDR2 YFSETQ. The V segment lost 7 bases and the J segment 7 bases; nucleotides outside the gene matches: 9. This CDR3 is CASDYSGSKNEQFF. The CDR3 coding sequence is TGCGCCAGCGATTATAGCGGGAGTAAGAATGAGCAGTTCTTC. Variable domain in full (rest from reference TRBV5-1 and TRBJ2-1): KAGVTQTPRYLIKTRGQQVTLSCSPISGHRSVSWYQQTPGQGLQFLFEYFSETQRNKGNFPGRFSGRQFSNSRSEMNVSTLELGDSALYLCASDYSGSKNEQFFGPGTRLTVL.

This clonotype was detected ten times or more. V is TRBV15 and J is TRBJ2-4; D is uncertain. The CDR3 sequence is 13 residues long. Trimming pared 0 bases from V and 6 bases from J, leaving 6 bases between. The germline V gene encodes CDR1 LNHNV and CDR2 YYDKDF (reference sequence). In nucleotides, the CDR3 is TGTGCCACCAGCAGAGATAAGGGAAACATTCAGTACTTC. This translates into CATSRDKGNIQYF. The variable domain in full, completed from reference TRBV15 and TRBJ2-4, reads DAMVIQNPRYQVTQFGKPVTLSCSQTLNHNVMYWYQQKSSQAPKLLFHYYDKDFNNEADTPDNFQSRRPNTSFCFLDIRSPGLGDTAMYLCATSRDKGNIQYFGAGTRLSVL.

This clonotype has at least ten counts. The rearrangement joins TRBV29-1 to TRBJ2-5; 8 bases align to TRBD1. V shed 3 bases and J 5 bases; nucleotides not matched to a gene: 5. The CDR3 loop spans 13 amino acids. Germline CDR1 is SQVTM and CDR2 is ANQGSEA. In nucleotides, the CDR3 is TGCAGCGTTGATCAGGGGGCCAGGGAGACCCAGTACTTC. This gives the protein CSVDQGARETQYF.

This clonotype was observed once. The chain is built from TRBV20-1 and TRBJ2-3, with 8 bases fitting TRBD1. From germline, CDR1 is DFQATT and CDR2 SNEGSKA (reference sequence). This CDR3 is built from 17 residues. V lost 4 bases, J lost 2 bases, and 14 bases stayed unmatched. CDR3 loop: CSATKVRTGRDTDTQYF. The CDR3 DNA reads TGCAGTGCTACAAAAGTTCGGACAGGGCGAGACACAGATACGCAGTATTTT.

This chain uses TRBV3-1 with TRBJ2-5; D remains ambiguous. CDR1 LGHDT and CDR2 YNNKEL come from the germline V gene (reference sequence). The CDR3 spans 12 residues. V was pared by 8 bases and J by 0 bases, with 7 bases between. CDR3 nucleotides: TGTGCCAGCCGGCTAGACCAAGAGACCCAGTACTTC. Translated, it gives CASRLDQETQYF.

This clonotype was observed at least ten times. This chain joins TRBV30 and TRBJ1-5, with D perhaps TRBD1 (5 bases). There are 13 residues in the CDR3. The germline CDR1 and CDR2 sequences are GTSNPN and SVGIG (reference sequence). The ends were cut back, 0 bases at V and 6 bases at J, with 9 bases in the middle. The CDR3 DNA sequence: TGTGCCTGGAGTGTAAGGGGAGGTCAGCCCCAGCATTTT. Its translation: CAWSVRGGQPQHF.

V and J are TRBV28 and TRBJ2-3; D might be TRBD1 or TRBD2, each matching 5 bases. Trimming took off 6 bases at V and 2 bases at J, with 18 bases between the two ends. Germline V gene data show CDR1 as MDHEN and CDR2 as SYDVKM. The CDR3 sequence is 16 residues long. CDR3 bases: TGTGCCAGCAGAGGGGATCTCGCGGGTCCCACAGATACGCAGTATTTT. It translates to CASRGDLAGPTDTQYF.

V usage is TRBV12-3 or TRBV12-4 and J usage is TRBJ2-1; D ambiguous. V lost 7 bases, J lost 9 bases, and 10 bases lay in between. The CDR3 runs 11 residues. The CDR3 loop reads CASKLWGEQFF. The CDR3, as DNA: TGTGCCAGCAAACTTTGGGGTGAGCAGTTCTTC.

The J gene is TRBJ1-1, the V gene TRBV30, with D possibly matching TRBD1 (5 bases). Germline V gene sequence: CDR1 GTSNPN, CDR2 SVGIG (reference sequence). The germline V and J ends were trimmed by 1 base and 7 bases, with 13 bases remaining between them. The CDR3 sequence is 13 residues long. DNA of the CDR3: TGTGCCTGGAGTGCGATGGGGCTCGGTGAAGCTTTCTTT. Residues: CAWSAMGLGEAFF.

Notes on this clonotype: Since a much larger clone is just one base distant, this may be a read error. V usage is TRBV12-3 or TRBV12-4 and J usage is TRBJ2-3; TRBD2 aligns across 13 bases. This CDR3 has 15 residues. CDR3 coding DNA: TGTGCCGGCAGTGGACTAGCGGGAGCAACAGATACGCAGTATTTT. Amino acids: CAGSGLAGATDTQYF.

This chain links TRBV5-1 with TRBJ2-5; 7 bases fit TRBD1. Germline assignment: CDR1 SGHRS and CDR2 YFSETQ. The junction had 18 bases not matched to a gene; V was cut back by 3 bases and J by 4 bases. The CDR3 is 18 amino acids. CDR3 sequence: CASSSYPTGLARRETQYF. CDR3 sequence (DNA): TGCGCCAGCAGCTCTTATCCGACAGGGCTGGCGAGACGAGAGACCCAGTACTTC. The whole variable domain, filled in from reference TRBV5-1 and TRBJ2-5, reads KAGVTQTPRYLIKTRGQQVTLSCSPISGHRSVSWYQQTPGQGLQFLFEYFSETQRNKGNFPGRFSGRQFSNSRSEMNVSTLELGDSALYLCASSSYPTGLARRETQYFGPGTRLLVL.